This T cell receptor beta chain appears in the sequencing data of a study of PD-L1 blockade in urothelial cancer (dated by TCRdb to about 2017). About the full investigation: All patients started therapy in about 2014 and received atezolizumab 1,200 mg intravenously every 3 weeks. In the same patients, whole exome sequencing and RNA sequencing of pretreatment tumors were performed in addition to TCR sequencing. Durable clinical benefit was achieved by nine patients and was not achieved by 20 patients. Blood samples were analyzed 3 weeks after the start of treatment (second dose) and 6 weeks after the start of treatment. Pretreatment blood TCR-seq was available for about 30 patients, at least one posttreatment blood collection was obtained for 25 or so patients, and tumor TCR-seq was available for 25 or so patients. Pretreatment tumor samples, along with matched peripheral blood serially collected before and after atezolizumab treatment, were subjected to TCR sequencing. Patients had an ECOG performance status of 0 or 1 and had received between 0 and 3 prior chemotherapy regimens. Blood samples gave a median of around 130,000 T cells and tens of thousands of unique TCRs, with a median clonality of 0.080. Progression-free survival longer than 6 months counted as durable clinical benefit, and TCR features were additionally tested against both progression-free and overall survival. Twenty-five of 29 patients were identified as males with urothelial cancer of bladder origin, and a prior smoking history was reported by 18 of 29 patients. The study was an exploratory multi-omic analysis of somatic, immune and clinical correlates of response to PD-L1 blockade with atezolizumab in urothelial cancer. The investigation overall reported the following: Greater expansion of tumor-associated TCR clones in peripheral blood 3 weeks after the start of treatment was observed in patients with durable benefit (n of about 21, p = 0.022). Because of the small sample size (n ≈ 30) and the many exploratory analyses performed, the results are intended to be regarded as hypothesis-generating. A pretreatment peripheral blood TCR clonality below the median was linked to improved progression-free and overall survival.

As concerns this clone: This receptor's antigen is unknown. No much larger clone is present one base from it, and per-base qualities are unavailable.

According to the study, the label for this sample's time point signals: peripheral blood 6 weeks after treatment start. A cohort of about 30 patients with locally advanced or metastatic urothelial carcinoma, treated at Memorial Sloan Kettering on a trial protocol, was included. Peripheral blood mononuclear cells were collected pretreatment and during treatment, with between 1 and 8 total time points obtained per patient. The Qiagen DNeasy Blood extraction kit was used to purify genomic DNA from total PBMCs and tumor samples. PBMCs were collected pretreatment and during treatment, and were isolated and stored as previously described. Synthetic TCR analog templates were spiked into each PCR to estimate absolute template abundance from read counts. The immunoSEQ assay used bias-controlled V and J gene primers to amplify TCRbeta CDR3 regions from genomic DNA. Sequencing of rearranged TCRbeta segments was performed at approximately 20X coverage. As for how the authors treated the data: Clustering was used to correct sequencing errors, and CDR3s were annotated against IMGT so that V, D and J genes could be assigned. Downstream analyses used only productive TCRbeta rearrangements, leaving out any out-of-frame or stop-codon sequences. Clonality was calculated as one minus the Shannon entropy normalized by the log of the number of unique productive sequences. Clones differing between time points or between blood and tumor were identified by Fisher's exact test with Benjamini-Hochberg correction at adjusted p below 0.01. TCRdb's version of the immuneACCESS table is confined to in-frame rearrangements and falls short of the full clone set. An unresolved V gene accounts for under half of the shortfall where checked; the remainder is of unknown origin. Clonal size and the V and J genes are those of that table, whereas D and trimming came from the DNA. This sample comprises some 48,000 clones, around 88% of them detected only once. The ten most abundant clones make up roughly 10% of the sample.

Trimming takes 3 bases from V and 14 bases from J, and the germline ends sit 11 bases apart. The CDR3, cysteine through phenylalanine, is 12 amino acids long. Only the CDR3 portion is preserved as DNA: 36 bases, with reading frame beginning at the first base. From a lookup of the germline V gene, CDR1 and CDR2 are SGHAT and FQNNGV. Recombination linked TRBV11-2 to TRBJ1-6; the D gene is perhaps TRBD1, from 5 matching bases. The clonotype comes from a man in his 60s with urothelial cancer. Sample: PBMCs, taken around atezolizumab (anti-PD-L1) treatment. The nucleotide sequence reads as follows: TGTGCCAGCAGCTTCCGCCCGGGGGCCCTCCACTTT. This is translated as CASSFRPGALHF.